This TCR beta chain was documented in a study of CD8+ T cells in alopecia areata. In the study overall: Tofacitinib lasted 6 to 18 months, then 6 months off drug.

Study observations and caveats: Affected lesional scalp, above all in alopecia totalis/universalis, was more clonal than normal scalp. Resident alphabeta T cells of normal skin are also sequenced in scalp samples.

Extraction of RNA preceded its reverse transcription into cDNA, which served as the sequencing template. Sequenced by immunoSEQ multiplex PCR; TCRdb stores in-frame clones only, minus some. The sample yields under 300,000 clones, about two thirds seen once. Patients with alopecia areata provided lesional scalp punch biopsies as well as peripheral blood. To note about this clone: Antigen unknown.

Per the germline V gene, CDR1 is SGHRS and CDR2 is YFSETQ. The junction had 7 bases not matched to a gene; V was cut back by 0 bases and J by 7 bases. The CDR3 contains 15 residues. This chain joins TRBV5-1 and TRBJ1-2; 9 bases fit TRBD1. Material: CD4+ T cells sorted from blood, obtained at week 0. The source of this sequence is a human donor with alopecia areata. CDR3: CASSLDRGLTVGYTF. The DNA of the CDR3 is TGCGCCAGCAGCTTGGACAGGGGGCTGACGGTTGGCTACACCTTC. Looking up the rest from reference TRBV5-1 and TRBJ1-2 gives the full variable domain: KAGVTQTPRYLIKTRGQQVTLSCSPISGHRSVSWYQQTPGQGLQFLFEYFSETQRNKGNFPGRFSGRQFSNSRSEMNVSTLELGDSALYLCASSLDRGLTVGYTFGSGTRLTVV.